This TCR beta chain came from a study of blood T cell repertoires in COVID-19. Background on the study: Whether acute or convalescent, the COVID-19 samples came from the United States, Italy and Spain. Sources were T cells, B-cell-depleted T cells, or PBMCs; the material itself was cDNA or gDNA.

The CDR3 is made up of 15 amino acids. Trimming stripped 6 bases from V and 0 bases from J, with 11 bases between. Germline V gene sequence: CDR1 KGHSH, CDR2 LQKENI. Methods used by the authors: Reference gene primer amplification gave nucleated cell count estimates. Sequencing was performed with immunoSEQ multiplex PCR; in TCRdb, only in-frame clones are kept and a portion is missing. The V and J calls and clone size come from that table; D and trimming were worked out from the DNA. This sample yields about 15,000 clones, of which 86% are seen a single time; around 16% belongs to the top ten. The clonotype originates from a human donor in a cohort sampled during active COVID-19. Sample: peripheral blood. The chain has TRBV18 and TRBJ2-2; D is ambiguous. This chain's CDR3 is CASSRYDTNTGELFF. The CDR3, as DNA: TGTGCCAGCTCCCGATATGACACGAACACCGGGGAGCTGTTTTTT.